These 4 T cell receptor beta chains share one sample of origin, sequenced in a study of monozygotic twins with inflammatory bowel disease. Following a re-call of the 5' RACE reads, TCRdb has one entry per CDR3 protein and lacks DNA. The record lists around 230,000 distinct CDR3 sequences, of which the ten most abundant hold roughly 1.5%. The specimen was blood. All receptors derive from a human donor with ulcerative colitis or Crohn's disease, or a healthy co-twin of an affected twin (not recorded which).

The gene calls are TRBV5-6 and TRBJ1-5; TCRdb returns TRBD1, unconfirmable since there is no DNA. In germline, CDR1 is SGHDT, CDR2 YYEEEE. The CDR3 has 15 residues. The CDR3 protein is CASSRAAGSGQPQHF.

The chain couples TRBV5-6 to TRBJ2-2; the TRBD1 assignment by TCRdb is unverifiable without DNA. Germline assignment: CDR1 SGHDT and CDR2 YYEEEE. This CDR3 has 16 residues. This chain's CDR3 is CASSLVRDSYTGELFF.

The chain combines TRBV20-1 with TRBJ2-1; checking the TCRdb D call of TRBD2 is not possible without DNA. In germline, CDR1 is DFQATT, CDR2 SNEGSKA (reference sequence). The CDR3 length is 16 residues. CDR3 in amino acids: CSARVPSGSSYNEQFF.

The chain is built from TRBV5-1 and TRBJ2-3; TCRdb selects TRBD1, and the lack of DNA leaves this call unchecked. The CDR3 consists of 14 residues. Germline values: CDR1 SGHRS, CDR2 YFSETQ. The chain's CDR3 is CASSLEGAADTQYF.